This T cell receptor beta chain was sequenced for a study of regulatory T cells in long-lasting Graves disease. Findings and limits, study-wide: Persistent disease favored TRBV28, TRBJ1-2 and TRBJ2-5. No thyroid tissue was studied; the work used peripheral blood only.

On this clonotype: Its matching antigen is unknown.

Arm-PCR of CDR3 regions and iRepertoire HTBI primers were the basis on which TCR beta libraries were built. Authors' methods: Sequenced samples collectively carried around 60 TRBV and approximately 15 TRBJ segments. Via MiXCR, TCRdb re-called the multiplex PCR reads, giving one row per CDR3 protein. TCRdb's processing, not the authors' own work, is the source of the V and J calls. This table holds around 400,000 distinct CDR3 sequences, around 15% found once. CDR1 and CDR2 from the germline V gene are MNHNS and SASEGT. There are 14 residues in the CDR3. Trimming shortened V by 2 bases and J by 5 bases, and 12 bases separated the two germline ends. Time point given: newly diagnosed GD, antithyroid drugs for less than 3 months. From RNA extracted from PBMCs, the TCR library was made.

The specimen comprised peripheral blood mononuclear cells (PBMCs), sampled at new diagnosis, from a patient treated with antithyroid drugs. This sequence was found in a female donor with Graves disease. J is TRBJ2-5 and V is TRBV6-1; D is undetermined. CDR3 coding DNA: TGTGCCAGCAGTGAAAGGGCTGATCGGGAGACCCAGTACTTC. It is translated as CASSERADRETQYF.